Listed below are T cell receptor beta chains from one sample, sequenced in a study of blood T cells in healthy people across ages. Each CDR3 protein gets one entry after TCRdb re-called the 5' RACE reads with MiXCR. The sample records about 1,800,000 distinct CDR3 sequences, 28% being singletons. Sequencing input: blood. All receptors come from a woman in her 30s in good health. CDR3s include the opening cysteine and the closing phenylalanine or tryptophan. The order of the fields is clone size, CDR3 length, D gene, V gene, J gene, CDR3 DNA, CDR3 protein. The D gene is left open where the match is weak. Clone size is given for some rows only: seen once, a few or many times, or a class if the clone is expanded.

>.|15|TRBD2|TRBV6-2/TRBV6-3|TRBJ2-1
TGTGCCAGCAGTTACTCTTCTAGCGGCTACAATGAGCAGTTCTTC
CASSYSSSGYNEQFF
>.|15|.|TRBV7-6|TRBJ1-1
TGTGCCAGCAGCTTAAGTATCGGGGTTAACGCTGAAGCTTTCTTT
CASSLSIGVNAEAFF
>.|15|.|TRBV12-3/TRBV12-4|TRBJ2-3
TGTGCCAGCAGTTACAGGAGGGGGCCGGGGGATACGCAGTATTTT
CASSYRRGPGDTQYF
>.|15|TRBD1|TRBV28|TRBJ2-1
TGTGCCAGCAAGGTAGGGACAGGGACGTACAATGAGCAGTTCTTC
CASKVGTGTYNEQFF
>few|16|TRBD2|TRBV28|TRBJ2-7
TGTGCCAGCAGTCCGCGTTCCGGGACTAGATCCTACGAGCAGTACTTC
CASSPRSGTRSYEQYF
>.|14|.|TRBV5-5|TRBJ2-2
TGTGCCAGCAGCCCGAGGCAGGGCTCCGGGGAGCTGTTTTTT
CASSPRQGSGELFF
>.|15|TRBD1|TRBV7-2|TRBJ2-7
TGTGCCAGCAGCTTAGGCCCGGGACAGACCTACGAGCAGTACTTC
CASSLGPGQTYEQYF
>few|13|.|TRBV20-1|TRBJ1-5
TGCAGTGCTAGTGCCGGGGGCCCACAGCCCCAGCATTTT
CSASAGGPQPQHF
>few|16|TRBD1|TRBV7-8|TRBJ2-1
TGTGCCAGCAGCTCTCGCTGGGACAGGGTTTACAATGAGCAGTTCTTC
CASSSRWDRVYNEQFF
>.|15|TRBD1|TRBV7-9|TRBJ2-1
TGTGCCAGCAGCACGACAGGGGGCGGCTACAATGAGCAGTTCTTC
CASSTTGGGYNEQFF
>.|13|.|TRBV12-3/TRBV12-4|TRBJ1-6
TGTGCCAGCAGCCCGGGGGAGAATTCACCCCTCCACTTT
CASSPGENSPLHF
>.|16|TRBD2|TRBV15|TRBJ2-7
TGTGCCACCAGCAGGGGGGGACTAGCGGGTCCCTACGAGCAGTACTTC
CATSRGGLAGPYEQYF
>many|15|TRBD1|TRBV20-1|TRBJ1-5
TGCAGTGCTAATGACAGGGTTAGCAACAATCAGCCCCAGCATTTT
CSANDRVSNNQPQHF
>.|12|.|TRBV6-5|TRBJ2-1
TGTGCCGGCAGTACTAGGTTGGGAGAGCAGTTCTTC
CAGSTRLGEQFF
>many|16|.|TRBV20-1|TRBJ1-6
TGCAGTGCTAGAGAAGGGGGGAGCTCCTATAATTCACCCCTCCACTTT
CSAREGGSSYNSPLHF
>few|13|.|TRBV14|TRBJ1-2
TGTGCCAGCAGCCAAGTACTGAACTATGGCTACACCTTC
CASSQVLNYGYTF
>.|14|TRBD1|TRBV10-3|TRBJ1-2
TGTGCCATCAGGGCCACGGGACAGGGCTATGGTTACACCTTC
CAIRATGQGYGYTF
>.|16|TRBD1|TRBV11-2|TRBJ1-1
TGTGCCAGCAGCTTAGGCAGGGGGCGTGGGAGCTCTGAAGCTTTCTTT
CASSLGRGRGSSEAFF
>few|14|.|TRBV7-9|TRBJ2-7
TGTGCCAGCAGCTTGTCCCAGGGGACTTACGAGCGGTACTTC
CASSLSQGTYERYF
>.|15|.|TRBV7-9|TRBJ1-1
TGTGCCAGCAGCCGGCCCGGGGCGGATAACACTGAAGCTTTCTTT
CASSRPGADNTEAFF
>.|18|.|TRBV4-1|TRBJ2-5
TGCGCCAGCAGCCAAGATAAACGTGGCGGGGCGTGGGGAGAGACCCAGTACTTC
CASSQDKRGGAWGETQYF
>once|14|.|TRBV20-1|TRBJ2-1
TGCAGTGCTAGAGGGACTGGCGGTACTAATGAGCAGTTCTTC
CSARGTGGTNEQFF